One sample yielded the 21 T cell receptor beta chains listed below, sequenced in a study of OX40 agonist ivuxolimab in advanced cancers. Profiling relied on immunoSEQ multiplex PCR, and the TCRdb table lists in-frame clones only, not all of them. Among 55,000 to 70,000 clones listed, approximately 89% were seen once. Sequencing used CD4+ or CD8+ T cells sorted from blood, obtained in a trial of the OX40 agonist ivuxolimab. These receptors originate from an adult with an advanced solid tumor such as melanoma, head and neck, liver or kidney cancer.

This chain joins TRBV5-1 and TRBJ2-3; TRBD2 matches 11 bases. Unmatched junction bases numbered 7, after V lost 0 bases and J lost 1 base. Germline V gene data show CDR1 as SGHRS and CDR2 as YFSETQ. The CDR3 extends over 18 amino acids. In nucleotides, the CDR3 is TGCGCCAGCAGCTTGGGTAGCGGGGGGGCGTCTGGCACAGATACGCAGTATTTT. Translated: CASSLGSGGASGTDTQYF.

This sequence joins TRBV5-6 and TRBJ1-2; TRBD1 is a possible D gene (6 bases). Germline-derived CDR1 and CDR2 are SGHDT and YYEEEE. V was trimmed by 5 bases and J by 3 bases, leaving 11 bases between them. CDR3 length equals 13 residues. The CDR3 loop reads CASSYRVDYGYTF. CDR3 coding DNA: TGTGCCAGCAGTTACAGGGTGGACTATGGCTACACCTTC.

The V gene is TRBV11-2, the J gene TRBJ1-1; no clear D gene. V gave up 1 base and J gave up 4 bases, with 13 bases separating them. The V gene's germline CDR1 is SGHAT and CDR2 FQNNGV. This CDR3 spans 15 amino acids. Here the CDR3 DNA reads TGTGCCAGCAGCTTAGCTTTTAGTAGGGCCACTGAAGCTTTCTTT. Amino acids: CASSLAFSRATEAFF.

This sequence joins TRBV5-4 and TRBJ1-3; 7 bases fit TRBD1. The trim removed 3 bases at V and 0 bases at J, leaving 0 bases unmatched. Germline CDR1 and CDR2: SGHNT and YYREEE (reference sequence). This CDR3 region has 14 residues. The chain's CDR3 is CASSSGGSGNTIYF. The CDR3 DNA reads TGTGCCAGCAGCTCAGGGGGCTCTGGAAACACCATATATTTT.

V and J are TRBV4-1 and TRBJ1-2, with TRBD1 matching 7 bases. CDR3 length: 15 residues. Germline V gene lookup returns CDR1 MGHRA and CDR2 YSYEKL. With 4 bases clipped from V and 4 bases from J, the junction kept 9 bases outside the gene matches. The CDR3 sequence is CASSLQLDRTYGYTF. In DNA form, the CDR3 reads TGCGCCAGCAGCCTTCAACTGGACAGGACCTATGGCTACACCTTC.

This clone was picked up one time. CDR3 region: CASSSGLIYNEQFF. The CDR3 nucleotides read TGTGCCAGCAGCTCGGGACTAATCTACAATGAGCAGTTCTTC. The chain joins TRBV7-9 to TRBJ2-1; 7 bases fit TRBD2. CDR3 length equals 14 residues. V shed 4 bases, J shed 3 bases, and the junction held 3 bases outside the gene matches. CDR1 is SEHNR, CDR2 FQNEAQ, per germline (reference sequence).

This chain joins TRBV11-2 and TRBJ2-5; D possibly matches TRBD1 or TRBD2 (5 bases each). Trimming took 1 base from V and 5 from J, leaving 11 bases between them. This CDR3 is built from 14 residues. CDR1 is SGHAT, CDR2 FQNNGV, per germline. The CDR3 DNA sequence: TGTGCCAGCAGCTTAGCTCAGGGAGCGGAGACCCAGTACTTC. Amino acid sequence: CASSLAQGAETQYF.

The CDR3 DNA is TGTGCCAGCAGCCCCGGGACTAGCGGGGGGTCAGATACGCAGTATTTT. Its protein is CASSPGTSGGSDTQYF. V is TRBV5-4 and J is TRBJ2-3; 15 bases are a match to TRBD2. The ends lost 4 bases at V and 4 bases at J; junction bases unmatched: 4. The germline V gene has CDR1 SGHNT and CDR2 YYREEE (reference sequence). The CDR3 totals 16 residues. Drawing the rest from reference TRBV5-4 and TRBJ2-3, the complete variable domain is ETGVTQSPTHLIKTRGQQVTLRCSSQSGHNTVSWYQQALGQGPQFIFQYYREEENGRGNFPPRFSGLQFPNYSSELNVNALELDDSALYLCASSPGTSGGSDTQYFGPGTRLTVL.

This chain joins TRBV5-4 and TRBJ2-7, with TRBD2 matching 8 bases. V gave up 3 bases and J gave up 7 bases; unmatched junction bases: 3. Looked up from germline, CDR1 is SGHNT and CDR2 is YYREEE (reference sequence). The CDR3 spans 12 residues. The CDR3 reads CASSSQREEQYF. CDR3 in DNA: TGTGCCAGCAGCTCCCAGCGGGAGGAGCAGTACTTC.

The chain carries TRBV6-6 and TRBJ1-2; 9 bases are a match to TRBD1. The length of the CDR3 is 16 residues. The germline CDR1 and CDR2 sequences are MNHNY and SVGAGI (reference sequence). V trimming: 9 bases; J trimming: 0 bases; junction bases outside the gene matches: 11. CDR3 DNA sequence: TGTGCCAGTAGAACAGGGGGCGGGGAATCTAACTATGGCTACACCTTC. Its translation: CASRTGGGESNYGYTF.

This chain links TRBV5-1 with TRBJ1-4; D call uncertain. This CDR3 contains 15 residues. Trimming cost V 7 bases and J 8 bases, with 21 bases left between them. The V gene's germline CDR1 is SGHRS and CDR2 YFSETQ. The CDR3 DNA sequence: TGCGCCAGCGCCTATTCGGGATCCCTGAAGGAAAAACTGTTTTTT. It encodes CASAYSGSLKEKLFF.

The V gene is TRBV5-1, the J gene TRBJ2-5; the match to TRBD1 covers 10 bases. The CDR3 has 14 residues. V shed 4 bases and J 7 bases; nucleotides not matched to a gene: 7. CDR1 is SGHRS and CDR2 is YFSETQ in the germline V gene. This CDR3 reads CASSQGQGLRTQYF. CDR3 coding DNA: TGCGCCAGCAGCCAGGGACAGGGGTTACGGACCCAGTACTTC.

The chain uses TRBV9 and TRBJ2-1; D remains unclear. Trimming stripped 0 bases from V and 5 bases from J, with 9 bases between. Germline V CDR1 and CDR2: SGDLS, YYNGEE. This CDR3 comprises 14 residues. The CDR3 region has the DNA TGTGCCAGCAGCGTAGGTTCGCAGGACAATGAGCAGTTCTTC. Encoded protein: CASSVGSQDNEQFF.

V usage is TRBV5-8 and J usage is TRBJ1-1; 7 bases agree with TRBD1. Germline loops: CDR1 SGHTS, CDR2 YDEGEE. CDR3 length: 13 amino acids. Trimming removed 7 bases from V and 0 bases from J; junction bases left unmatched: 3. The CDR3 region has the DNA TGTGCCAGCTCGGGACAGCTGAACACTGAAGCTTTCTTT. Its protein is CASSGQLNTEAFF.

This CDR3 is CAWRYGQTYEQYF. CDR3 bases: TGTGCCTGGCGATATGGACAGACTTACGAGCAGTACTTC. The rearrangement links TRBV30 to TRBJ2-7; weak D call: TRBD1 (6 bases). The CDR3 runs 13 residues. Per germline, CDR1 GTSNPN and CDR2 SVGIG (reference sequence). V was clipped by 5 bases and J by 4 bases, with 15 bases between them.

This chain uses TRBV11-2 with TRBJ2-1; 7 nucleotides line up with TRBD1. Germline V gene lookup returns CDR1 SGHAT and CDR2 FQNNGV. J lost 9 bases, V lost 5 bases, and 13 bases had no gene match. This CDR3 is built from 15 residues. This CDR3 is CASSPTGSGNGEQFF. CDR3 nucleotides: TGTGCCAGCAGCCCGACAGGGTCGGGTAATGGTGAGCAGTTCTTC.

The chain employs TRBV5-5 and TRBJ1-1, with a tentative D call TRBD1 (5 bases). V was clipped by 0 bases and J by 1 base, with 10 bases between them. CDR1 and CDR2 (germline): SGHKS, YYEKEE (reference sequence). The CDR3 length is 15 residues. The CDR3: CASSLGGLSNTEAFF. The DNA of the CDR3 is TGTGCCAGCAGCTTGGGGGGCCTCTCGAACACTGAAGCTTTCTTT.

The chain is built from TRBV5-4 and TRBJ2-4; tentative D call: TRBD2 (5 bases). V gave up 4 bases and J gave up 0 bases, with 5 bases separating them. There are 13 residues in the CDR3. The germline V gene has CDR1 SGHNT and CDR2 YYREEE (reference sequence). CDR3 region: CASSGLAKNIQYF. In DNA, the CDR3 is TGTGCCAGCAGCGGACTAGCCAAAAACATTCAGTACTTC.

This clone was seen once. This chain joins TRBV5-4 and TRBJ1-2, with TRBD1 matching over 9 bases. CDR3 length equals 13 residues. Trimming cost V 3 bases and J 5 bases; bases outside gene matches: 2. Germline V gene data show CDR1 as SGHNT and CDR2 as YYREEE (reference sequence). For the CDR3, the DNA is TGTGCCAGCAGCTGGGGACAGGGATATGGCTACACCTTC. The encoded protein is CASSWGQGYGYTF.

The genes are TRBV2 and TRBJ2-4; 7 bases agree with TRBD1. Trimming removed 5 bases from V and 0 bases from J; junction bases left unmatched: 1. CDR3 length equals 14 residues. In germline, CDR1 is SNHLY, CDR2 FYNNEI. The CDR3 loop is CASSRQGAKNIQYF. DNA for the CDR3: TGTGCCAGCAGTCGACAGGGAGCCAAAAACATTCAGTACTTC.

On this clone: This CDR3 is also generated by other DNA sequences in the sample. The chain uses TRBV21-1 and TRBJ1-6. TRBV21-1 constitutes a pseudogene. This CDR3 is built from 13 residues. The CDR3 DNA is TGTGCCAGCAGCCCTGGGAAAATTTCACCCCTCCACTTT. Translating it yields CASSPGKISPLHF.